The source of this TCR beta chain is a study of glioma-infiltrating T cells. Broader study findings: Gliomas, especially low-grade, showed above-expected tissue-blood divergence; non-neoplastic patients showed below.

Using RNA template, CDR3s of TCR alpha and beta were amplified with iRepertoire arm-PCR. Input was about 85-450 ng of tissue mRNA or PBMC total RNA. MiXCR, run by TCRdb on the multiplex PCR reads, gives a single entry per CDR3 protein. The table records approximately 100,000 distinct CDR3 sequences, about 25% of them present only once. CDR3 length: 18 residues. V lost 3 bases and J lost 5; bases outside the gene matches: 9. Looked up from germline, CDR1 is KGHDR and CDR2 is SFDVKD. The sample holds many counts of this clonotype. Its target is not known. This clonotype was obtained from a human donor with low-grade glioma or glioblastoma, undergoing nonglioma brain surgery, or in good health (not recorded which). The sample taken for sequencing was glioma tissue, nonneoplastic brain tissue, or PBMCs (not recorded which). The chain recombines TRBV24-1 with TRBJ2-1, with 13 positions matching TRBD2. The CDR3 spells CATSDRRTSGRNHNEQFF. CDR3 in DNA: TGTGCCACCAGTGATCGTCGGACTAGCGGGAGAAACCACAATGAGCAGTTCTTC.